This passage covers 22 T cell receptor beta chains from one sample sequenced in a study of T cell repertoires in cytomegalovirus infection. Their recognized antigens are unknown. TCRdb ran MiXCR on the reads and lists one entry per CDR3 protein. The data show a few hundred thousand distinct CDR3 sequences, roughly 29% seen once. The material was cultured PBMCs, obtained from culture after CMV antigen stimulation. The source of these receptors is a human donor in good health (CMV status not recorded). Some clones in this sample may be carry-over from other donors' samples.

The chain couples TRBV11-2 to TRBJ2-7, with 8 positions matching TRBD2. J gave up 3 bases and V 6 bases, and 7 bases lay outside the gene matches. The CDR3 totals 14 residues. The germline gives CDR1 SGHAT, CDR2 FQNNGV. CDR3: CASRDTSGGYEQYF. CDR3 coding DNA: TGTGCCAGCAGGGATACTAGCGGAGGCTACGAGCAGTACTTC.

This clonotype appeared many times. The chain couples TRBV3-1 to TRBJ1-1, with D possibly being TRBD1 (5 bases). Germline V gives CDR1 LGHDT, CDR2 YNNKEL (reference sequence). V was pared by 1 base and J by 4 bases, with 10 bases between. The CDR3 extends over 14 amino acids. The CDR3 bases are TGTGCCAGCAGCCAAGCGGTGGGGGGCACTGAAGCTTTCTTT. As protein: CASSQAVGGTEAFF. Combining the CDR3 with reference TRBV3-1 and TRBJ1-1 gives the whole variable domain DTAVSQTPKYLVTQMGNDKSIKCEQNLGHDTMYWYKQDSKKFLKIMFSYNNKELIINETVPNRFSPKSPDKAHLNLHINSLELGDSAVYFCASSQAVGGTEAFFGQGTRLTVV.

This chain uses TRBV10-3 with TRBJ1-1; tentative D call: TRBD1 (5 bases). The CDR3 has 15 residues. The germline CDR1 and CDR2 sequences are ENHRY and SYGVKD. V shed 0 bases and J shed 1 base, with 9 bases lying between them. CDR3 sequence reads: CAISESSGPNTEAFF. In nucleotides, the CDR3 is TGTGCCATCAGTGAGTCTTCAGGGCCGAACACTGAAGCTTTCTTT.

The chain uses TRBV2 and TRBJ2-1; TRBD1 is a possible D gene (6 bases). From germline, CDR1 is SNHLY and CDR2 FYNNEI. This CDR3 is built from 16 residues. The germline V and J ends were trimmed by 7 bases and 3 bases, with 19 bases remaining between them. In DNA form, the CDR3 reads TGTGCCAGCATCCTCGAAGCCGGGACAAACTACAATGAGCAGTTCTTC. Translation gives CASILEAGTNYNEQFF. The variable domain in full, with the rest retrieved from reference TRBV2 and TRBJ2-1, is EPEVTQTPSHQVTQMGQEVILRCVPISNHLYFYWYRQILGQKVEFLVSFYNNEISEKSEIFDDQFSVERPDGSNFTLKIRSTKLEDSAMYFCASILEAGTNYNEQFFGPGTRLTVL.

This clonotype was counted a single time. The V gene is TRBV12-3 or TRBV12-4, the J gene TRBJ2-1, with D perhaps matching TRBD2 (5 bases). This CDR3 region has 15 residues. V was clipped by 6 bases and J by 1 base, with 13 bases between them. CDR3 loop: CASSPSRGSYNEQFF. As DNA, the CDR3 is TGTGCCAGCAGCCCCTCCCGGGGTTCCTACAATGAGCAGTTCTTC.

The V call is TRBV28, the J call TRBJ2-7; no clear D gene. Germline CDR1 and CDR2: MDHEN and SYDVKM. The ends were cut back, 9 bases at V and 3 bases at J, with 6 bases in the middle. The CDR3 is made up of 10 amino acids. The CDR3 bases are TGTGCCAGTCTGGGCTACGAGCAGTACTTC. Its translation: CASLGYEQYF.

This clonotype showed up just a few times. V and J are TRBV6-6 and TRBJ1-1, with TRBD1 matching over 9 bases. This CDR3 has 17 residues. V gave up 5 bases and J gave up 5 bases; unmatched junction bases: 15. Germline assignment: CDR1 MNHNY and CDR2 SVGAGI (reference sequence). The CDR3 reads CASSPLPGQGIGTEAFF. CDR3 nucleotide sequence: TGTGCCAGCAGTCCACTCCCGGGACAGGGTATTGGAACTGAAGCTTTCTTT.

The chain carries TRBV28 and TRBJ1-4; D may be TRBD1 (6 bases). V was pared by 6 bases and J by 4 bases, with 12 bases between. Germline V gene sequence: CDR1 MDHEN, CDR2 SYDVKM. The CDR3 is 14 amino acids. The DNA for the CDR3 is TGTGCCAGCAGATCTGGACAGCTTAATGAAAAACTGTTTTTT. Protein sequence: CASRSGQLNEKLFF. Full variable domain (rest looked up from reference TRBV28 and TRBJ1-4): DVKVTQSSRYLVKRTGEKVFLECVQDMDHENMFWYRQDPGLGLRLIYFSYDVKMKEKGDIPEGYSVSREKKERFSLILESASTNQTSMYLCASRSGQLNEKLFFGSGTQLSVL.

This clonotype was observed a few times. The CDR3 region has the DNA TGTGCCAGCAGTTTAGCGCGGGGGGGCGGAGGCTACACCTTC. Translated: CASSLARGGGGYTF. This chain uses TRBV12-3 or TRBV12-4 with TRBJ1-2, with D maybe TRBD1 (6 bases). The CDR3 totals 14 residues. V lost 0 bases, J lost 8 bases, and 13 bases lay in between.

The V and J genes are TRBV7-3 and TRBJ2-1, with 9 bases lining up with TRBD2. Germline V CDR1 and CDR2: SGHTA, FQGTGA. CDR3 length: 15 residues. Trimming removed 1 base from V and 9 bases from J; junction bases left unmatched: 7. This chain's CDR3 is CASSLRAGGPGEQFF. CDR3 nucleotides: TGTGCCAGCAGCTTAAGGGCGGGAGGGCCGGGTGAGCAGTTCTTC.

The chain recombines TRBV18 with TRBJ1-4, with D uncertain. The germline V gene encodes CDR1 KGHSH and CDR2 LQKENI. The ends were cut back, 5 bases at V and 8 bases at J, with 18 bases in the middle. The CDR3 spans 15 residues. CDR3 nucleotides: TGTGCCAGCTCAGGCCAAGATTTGTTTGGAGAAAAACTGTTTTTT. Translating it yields CASSGQDLFGEKLFF.

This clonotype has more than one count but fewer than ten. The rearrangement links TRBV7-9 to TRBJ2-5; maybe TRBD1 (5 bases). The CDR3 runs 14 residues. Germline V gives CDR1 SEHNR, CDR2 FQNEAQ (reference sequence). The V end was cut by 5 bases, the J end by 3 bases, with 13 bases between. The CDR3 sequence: CASSRTTREETQYF. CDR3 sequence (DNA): TGTGCCAGCAGCCGGACAACTCGTGAAGAGACCCAGTACTTC. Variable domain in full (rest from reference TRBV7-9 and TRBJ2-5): DTGVSQNPRHKITKRGQNVTFRCDPISEHNRLYWYRQTLGQGPEFLTYFQNEAQLEKSRLLSDRFSAERPKGSFSTLEIQRTEQGDSAMYLCASSRTTREETQYFGPGTRLLVL.

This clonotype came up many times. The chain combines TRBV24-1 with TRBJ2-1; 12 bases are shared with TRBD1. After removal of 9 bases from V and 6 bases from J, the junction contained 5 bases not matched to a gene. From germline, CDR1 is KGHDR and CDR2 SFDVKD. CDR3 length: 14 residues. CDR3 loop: CATGGQGASNEQFF. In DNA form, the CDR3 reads TGTGCCACCGGGGGACAGGGGGCGAGCAATGAGCAGTTCTTC.

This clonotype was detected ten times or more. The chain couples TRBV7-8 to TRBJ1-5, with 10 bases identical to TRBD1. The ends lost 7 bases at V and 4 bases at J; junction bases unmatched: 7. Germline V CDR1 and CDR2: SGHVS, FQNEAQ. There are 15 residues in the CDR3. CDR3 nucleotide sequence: TGTGCCAGCACTCGGGACAGGGGACGGAATCAGCCCCAGCATTTT. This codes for CASTRDRGRNQPQHF.

The CDR3 DNA reads as TGTGCTAGTGGTTTTACTGTAGCGGGAGGGAAATACAATGAGCAGTTCTTC. Translated: CASGFTVAGGKYNEQFF. The chain has TRBV12-5 and TRBJ2-1, with 11 bases identical to TRBD2. The CDR3 totals 17 residues. Germline values: CDR1 LGHNT, CDR2 FRNRAP. The junction had 8 bases not matched to a gene; V was cut back by 3 bases and J by 4 bases.

CDR3 amino acids: CASSTETRGYGYTF. The CDR3 nucleotides read TGTGCCAGCAGTACCGAGACCCGGGGCTATGGCTACACCTTC. The gene calls are TRBV28 and TRBJ1-2; D not resolved. The CDR3 sequence is 14 residues long. The germline V gene has CDR1 MDHEN and CDR2 SYDVKM. V lost 5 bases and J lost 4, with 14 bases in between.

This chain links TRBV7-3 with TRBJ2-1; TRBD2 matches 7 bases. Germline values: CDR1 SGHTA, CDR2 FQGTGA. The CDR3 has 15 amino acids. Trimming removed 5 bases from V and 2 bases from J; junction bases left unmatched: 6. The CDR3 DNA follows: TGTGCCAGCAGCCCCGGACTAGGACCCTACAATGAGCAGTTCTTC. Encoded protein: CASSPGLGPYNEQFF.

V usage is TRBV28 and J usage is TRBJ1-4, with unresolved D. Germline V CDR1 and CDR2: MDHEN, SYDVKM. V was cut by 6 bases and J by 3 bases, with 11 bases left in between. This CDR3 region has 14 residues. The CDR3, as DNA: TGTGCCAGCAGCCCGTGGACGGCTAATGAAAAACTGTTTTTT. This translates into CASSPWTANEKLFF.

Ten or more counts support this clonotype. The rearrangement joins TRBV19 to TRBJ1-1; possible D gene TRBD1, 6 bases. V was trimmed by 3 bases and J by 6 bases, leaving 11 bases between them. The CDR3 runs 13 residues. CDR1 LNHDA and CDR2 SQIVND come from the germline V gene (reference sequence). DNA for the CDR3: TGTGCCAGTAGTATGGAGGGGGGGGCTGAAGCTTTCTTT. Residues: CASSMEGGAEAFF.

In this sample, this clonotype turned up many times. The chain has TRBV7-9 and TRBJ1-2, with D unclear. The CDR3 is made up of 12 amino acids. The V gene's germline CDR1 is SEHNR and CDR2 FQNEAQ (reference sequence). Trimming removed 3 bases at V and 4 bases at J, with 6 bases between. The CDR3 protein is CASSLGLYGYTF. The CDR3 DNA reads TGTGCCAGCAGCTTGGGCCTCTATGGCTACACCTTC.

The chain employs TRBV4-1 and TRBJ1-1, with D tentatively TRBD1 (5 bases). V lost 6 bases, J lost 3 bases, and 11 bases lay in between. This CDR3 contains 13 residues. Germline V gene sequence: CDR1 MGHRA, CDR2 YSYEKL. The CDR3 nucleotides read TGCGCCAGCAGACGCGGCAGGGACACTGAAGCTTTCTTT. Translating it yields CASRRGRDTEAFF.

The CDR3 coding sequence is TGCAGTACTTCCGGGACAGGGGAGTTAGAAGAGACCCAGTACTTC. Protein product: CSTSGTGELEETQYF. This rearrangement joins TRBV20-1 to TRBJ2-5, with 10 bases identical to TRBD1. With V trimmed by 8 bases and J by 3 bases, 12 bases remained unmatched. Germline V gene lookup returns CDR1 DFQATT and CDR2 SNEGSKA (reference sequence). The CDR3 runs to 15 residues.